The T cell receptor beta chain described here comes from a study of shared clonotypes between healthy human individuals. Study in general: In total, the donors were a couple of women and a few men aged 18 to 49.

To note about this clone: Its antigen is currently unknown. The sample carries other DNA sequences with the same CDR3.

Study conclusions and caveats: Large sequencing depth failed to make sorted-subset sequencing complete, rarefaction showed.

A roughly 200 ng quantity of DNA, 30,000 to 35,000 T cell genomes, went into the sorted-subset replicate PCRs. Sequencing was performed with immunoSEQ multiplex PCR; in TCRdb, only in-frame clones are kept and a portion is missing. The table lists 2,500,000 or so clones, 80% to 95% of them singletons. The split of CD4+ cells yielded CD45RA+ naive and CD45RA-negative memory subsets. The germline gives CDR1 LNHDA, CDR2 SQIVND (reference sequence). Between the trimmed V and J ends, which lost 5 bases and 4 bases, there was a span of 9 bases. The CDR3 has 13 amino acids. What was sequenced was naive CD4+ T cells from PBMCs. Subset: CD45RA+ positively selected. The receptor was isolated from a man aged 18-30 years in good health. Some clones in this sample may be carry-over from other donors' samples. The rearrangement joins TRBV19 to TRBJ1-5, with a possible D match to TRBD1 (5 bases). CDR3 region: CASSAQGNQPQHF. The CDR3, as DNA: TGTGCCAGTAGTGCGCAGGGAAATCAGCCCCAGCATTTT.